Listed here are 15 T cell receptor beta chains from one sample, sequenced in a study of blood T cell repertoires in COVID-19. Assay: immunoSEQ multiplex PCR; the TCRdb copy retains only in-frame clones and omits some. This sample has 95,000 to 150,000 clones, with 85% to 90% found just once. Material for sequencing was peripheral blood. These TCRs come from a man older than 75 with active or convalescent COVID-19.

The chain links TRBV24-1 to TRBJ1-5; D is ambiguous. The CDR3 runs to 16 residues. Germline values: CDR1 KGHDR, CDR2 SFDVKD. V lost 2 bases, J lost 2 bases, and 12 bases lay in between. The chain's CDR3 is CATSDSGGSGNQPQHF. Here the CDR3 DNA reads TGTGCCACCAGTGATTCTGGTGGGAGCGGCAATCAGCCCCAGCATTTT.

This clone was detected only once. The V call is TRBV7-6, the J call TRBJ2-1; D might be TRBD2 (5 bases). The CDR3 runs 16 residues. From germline, CDR1 is SGHVS and CDR2 FNYEAQ. The V end lost 5 bases, the J end lost 4 bases, and 18 bases lay between the germline ends. In DNA, the CDR3 is TGTGCCAGCAGCCCCCCCCAGCGGTCTTCTTACAATGAGCAGTTCTTC. Its protein is CASSPPQRSSYNEQFF.

CDR3: CASIQGWEKLFF. The DNA of the CDR3 is TGTGCCAGCATACAGGGATGGGAAAAACTGTTTTTT. This chain links TRBV6-5 with TRBJ1-4, with D tentatively TRBD1 (6 bases). Between the trimmed V and J ends, which lost 7 bases and 8 bases, there was a span of 11 bases. This CDR3 spans 12 amino acids. Germline V gives CDR1 MNHEY, CDR2 SVGAGI.

The V gene is TRBV11-2, the J gene TRBJ2-7; 9 bases fit TRBD2. Losses at the gene ends were 5 bases for V and 7 bases for J; bases not matched to a gene: 15. Germline V CDR1 and CDR2: SGHAT, FQNNGV. CDR3 size: 16 residues. DNA for the CDR3: TGTGCCAGCAGCGAAGGACTAGCGCCGTTTGTCGGAGAGCAGTACTTC. It encodes CASSEGLAPFVGEQYF.

This rearrangement joins TRBV5-1 to TRBJ2-7, with D hard to call. The germline CDR1 and CDR2 sequences are SGHRS and YFSETQ. V gave up 0 bases and J gave up 3 bases, with 7 bases separating them. The length of the CDR3 is 13 residues. CDR3 amino acids: CASSLDPSYEQYF. The CDR3 region has the DNA TGCGCCAGCAGCTTGGACCCCAGCTACGAGCAGTACTTC.

This sequence joins TRBV28 and TRBJ2-2; D is perhaps TRBD1 (6 bases). Trimming cost V 6 bases and J 4 bases, with 18 bases left between them. The CDR3 runs 16 residues. Germline CDR1 and CDR2: MDHEN and SYDVKM. CDR3 sequence reads: CASSQGQLGGTGELFF. DNA for the CDR3: TGTGCCAGCAGCCAAGGACAGCTCGGTGGCACCGGGGAGCTGTTTTTT.

The chain couples TRBV4-3 to TRBJ2-3, with 8 bases identical to TRBD2. Germline assignment: CDR1 LGHNA and CDR2 YSLEER. With 0 bases clipped from V and 8 bases from J, the junction kept 7 bases outside the gene matches. The CDR3 totals 15 residues. This CDR3 is CASSQDRAGVGTQYF. The CDR3 bases are TGCGCCAGCAGCCAAGATAGAGCGGGAGTGGGTACGCAGTATTTT.

The CDR3 nucleotides read TGTGCTACCCAGGGGCCGTTTCGGAATGAGCAGTTCTTC. This gives the protein CATQGPFRNEQFF. The genes are TRBV12-5 and TRBJ2-1; maybe TRBD1 (6 bases). CDR3 size: 13 residues. Germline V CDR1 and CDR2: LGHNT, FRNRAP. V gave up 10 bases and J gave up 7 bases, with 17 bases separating them.

V and J are TRBV3-1 (or the pseudogene TRBV3-2) and TRBJ2-3, with D possibly TRBD1 on 5 matching bases. The CDR3 covers 16 residues. Trimming left V 0 bases short and J 0 bases short, with 10 bases between. CDR1 is LGHDT and CDR2 is YNNKEL in the germline V gene (reference sequence). The CDR3 is CASSQDVQVSTDTQYF. The CDR3 coding sequence is TGTGCCAGCAGCCAAGATGTACAGGTTAGCACAGATACGCAGTATTTT.

V gene TRBV4-1 combines with J gene TRBJ2-1, with D perhaps matching TRBD2 (5 bases). Germline loops: CDR1 MGHRA, CDR2 YSYEKL. Between the trimmed V and J ends, which lost 0 bases and 6 bases, there was a span of 18 bases. The CDR3 has 17 residues. CDR3 DNA sequence: TGCGCCAGCAGCCAAGATCTTCATAGCGAGATCCGCAATGAGCAGTTCTTC. Translation: CASSQDLHSEIRNEQFF.

The V gene is TRBV25-1, the J gene TRBJ1-6, with D hard to call. The germline CDR1 and CDR2 sequences are MGHDK and SYGVNS. This CDR3 comprises 13 residues. V was pared by 4 bases and J by 9 bases, with 10 bases between. The CDR3 sequence is CASSGSGGSPLHF. The CDR3 bases are TGTGCCAGCAGTGGTTCCGGCGGTTCACCCCTCCACTTT. Looking up the rest from reference TRBV25-1 and TRBJ1-6 gives the full variable domain: EADIYQTPRYLVIGTGKKITLECSQTMGHDKMYWYQQDPGMELHLIHYSYGVNSTEKGDLSSESTVSRIRTEHFPLTLESARPSHTSQYLCASSGSGGSPLHFGNGTRLTVT.

This chain joins TRBV19 and TRBJ1-5, with 8 bases that match TRBD1. CDR1 is LNHDA and CDR2 is SQIVND in the germline V gene (reference sequence). CDR3 length: 15 amino acids. V shed 3 bases and J 1 base; nucleotides not matched to a gene: 2. CDR3 nucleotides: TGTGCCAGTAGTATTTGGACAGGGAGCAATCAGCCCCAGCATTTT. Encoded protein: CASSIWTGSNQPQHF.

The chain couples TRBV5-4 to TRBJ2-3; 9 bases map to TRBD1. The CDR3 consists of 16 residues. J was trimmed by 1 base and V by 1 base; bases with no gene match: 4. CDR1 and CDR2 from the germline V gene are SGHNT and YYREEE (reference sequence). CDR3 DNA sequence: TGTGCCAGCAGCTTGATGGGACAGGGTGGCACAGATACGCAGTATTTT. It yields the protein CASSLMGQGGTDTQYF.

J is TRBJ1-2 and V is TRBV6-5, with D possibly matching TRBD1 (5 bases). This CDR3 region has 15 residues. V lost 4 bases and J 5 bases, leaving 17 bases between the germline ends. Germline V gene sequence: CDR1 MNHEY, CDR2 SVGAGI. The CDR3: CASSFWNQGAYGYTF. CDR3 DNA sequence: TGTGCCAGCAGTTTTTGGAACCAGGGTGCTTATGGCTACACCTTC.

The genes are TRBV28 and TRBJ2-4; 13 nucleotides align to TRBD2. The CDR3 spans 18 residues. J gave up 1 base and V 3 bases, and 6 bases lay outside the gene matches. Per the germline V gene, CDR1 is MDHEN and CDR2 is SYDVKM. CDR3 sequence (DNA): TGTGCCAGCAGTTTCCCTTCGACTAGCGGGGGGGCCAAAAACATTCAGTACTTC. This sequence encodes CASSFPSTSGGAKNIQYF.